Included here is one T cell receptor beta chain sequence, with context. For the second PCR, which ran for roughly 7 to 11 cycles, a sample-barcoded 5' primer and a J-beta primer mix were used. One entry per CDR3 protein, called by TCRdb with MiXCR from the 5' RACE reads. The data contain more than 650,000 distinct CDR3 sequences, approximately 22% of them singletons. CDR3 length: 15 amino acids. Trimming left V 1 base short and J 2 bases short, with 9 bases between. Germline V CDR1 and CDR2: SGHDN, FVKESK. These data are taken from a study of blood T cells in healthy people across ages. The sequence was collected from a man between 65 and 80 years old in good health. The sequencing input was blood. V usage is TRBV14 and J usage is TRBJ2-1; D call uncertain. The CDR3 is CASSQGSSPYNEQFF. CDR3 coding DNA: TGTGCCAGCAGCCAAGGCTCTAGTCCCTACAATGAGCAGTTCTTC.